This TCR beta chain was sequenced during a study of cytomegalovirus exposure and HLA in healthy donors. Study-wide results and caveats: Later, an analysis found that common viral pathogens appeared to be linked with several of the most significant clusters. TRBV6-2, TRBV6-3 and some other V segments were unresolvable in 87-base-pair reads. Previously analyzed data showed that most TCR beta V segments were productive at a frequency of about 87% or about 30%.

Details on this clone: Its cognate antigen is unknown.

Germline loops: CDR1 SNHLY, CDR2 FYNNEI. Trimming took 5 bases from V and 1 from J, leaving 23 bases between them. This CDR3 comprises 18 residues. It was with 60 Vbeta and 13 Jbeta primers that the PCR ran. The authors' processing: In a later analysis, around 12 million of approximately 81 million unique beta chains occurred in at least two donors. Sequenced by immunoSEQ multiplex PCR; TCRdb stores in-frame clones only, minus some. D and trimming come from the DNA, and the V and J calls and clone size come from that table. Of about 120,000 clones listed, around 86% are singletons. Sample: PBMCs. This TCR came from a woman aged 40 to 50 in good health and CMV-seronegative. This sequence joins TRBV2 and TRBJ1-2, with D possibly matching TRBD1 (5 bases). The CDR3 loop reads CASSRGGIWGESNYGYTF. DNA for the CDR3: TGTGCCAGCAGTAGGGGCGGGATATGGGGGGAAAGTAACTATGGCTACACCTTC. Full variable domain (outside the CDR3, taken from reference TRBV2 and TRBJ1-2): EPEVTQTPSHQVTQMGQEVILRCVPISNHLYFYWYRQILGQKVEFLVSFYNNEISEKSEIFDDQFSVERPDGSNFTLKIRSTKLEDSAMYFCASSRGGIWGESNYGYTFGSGTRLTVV.